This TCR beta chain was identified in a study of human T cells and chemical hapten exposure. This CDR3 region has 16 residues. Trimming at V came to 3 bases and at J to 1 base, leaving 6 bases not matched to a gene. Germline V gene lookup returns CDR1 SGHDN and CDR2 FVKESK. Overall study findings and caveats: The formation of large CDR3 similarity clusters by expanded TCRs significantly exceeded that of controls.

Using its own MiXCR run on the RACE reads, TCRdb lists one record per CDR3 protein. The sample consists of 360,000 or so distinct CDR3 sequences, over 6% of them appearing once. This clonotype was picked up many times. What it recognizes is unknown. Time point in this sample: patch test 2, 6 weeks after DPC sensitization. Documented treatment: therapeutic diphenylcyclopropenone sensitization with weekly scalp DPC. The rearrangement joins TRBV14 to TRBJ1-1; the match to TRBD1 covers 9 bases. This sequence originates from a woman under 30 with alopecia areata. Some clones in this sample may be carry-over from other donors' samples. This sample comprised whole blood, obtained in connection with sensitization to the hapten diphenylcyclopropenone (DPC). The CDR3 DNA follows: TGTGCCAGCAGCCACAGACCGGGACAGGGGAACACTGAAGCTTTCTTT. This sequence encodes CASSHRPGQGNTEAFF.